The rows below give T cell receptor beta chains drawn from one sample of a study of cytomegalovirus exposure and HLA in healthy donors. The table came from immunoSEQ multiplex PCR; TCRdb's copy has only in-frame clones and leaves some out. Here the sample spans some 61,000 clones, approximately 96% being singletons. Sequenced sample: PBMCs. These receptors originate from a woman aged 18-35 years in good health and CMV-seropositive. Each CDR3 is given without its conserved first and last residue.

TRBJ2-1,11,TRBV12-5,ASDSGVHNEQF
TRBJ1-5,11,TRBV30,AWSVQYNQPQH
TRBJ2-7,14,TRBV6-1,ASSEASWRRFYEQY
TRBJ2-5,12,TRBV30,AWIIGRAQETQY
TRBJ2-5,14,TRBV11-3,ASSPGGGAGQETQY
TRBJ2-3,12,TRBV7-3,ASSLADYTDTQY
TRBJ2-1,13,TRBV28,ASSLWTSGSGEQF
TRBJ2-1,15,TRBV19,ASSIAKGGITYNEQF
TRBJ1-2,14,TRBV7-3,ASSPSPETGYYGYT
TRBJ1-5,13,TRBV29-1,SVETGTGGNQPQH
TRBJ1-1,9,TRBV20-1,SARRDTGAF
TRBJ2-7,16,TRBV10-2,ASSESTLGGKSSYEQY
TRBJ2-1,10,TRBV10-3,AITQGGNEQF
TRBJ2-5,11,TRBV18,ASSPVNQETQY
TRBJ1-1,13,TRBV6-5,ASRSRDRLNTEAF
TRBJ2-5,16,TRBV2,ASSDGPWLAGVGETQY
TRBJ2-7,13,TRBV27,ASSLSQQGALEQY
TRBJ1-5,13,TRBV5-6,ASSWGQGDNQPQH
TRBJ1-1,10,TRBV6-6,ASSSYRGEAF
TRBJ2-1,15,TRBV5-1,ASSLGRNRRTDNEQF
TRBJ2-7,13,TRBV9,ASSPRTGGVYEQY
TRBJ1-1,12,TRBV4-1,ASSRNQGWAEAF
TRBJ2-7,10,TRBV11-1,ASRFRVGEQY
TRBJ1-4,16,TRBV7-9,ASSSPGTGGYVGEKLF
TRBJ2-7,13,TRBV15,ATSRTRTGGHEQY
TRBJ1-5,13,TRBV27,ASSPAGTGGAGWH
TRBJ2-1,13,TRBV5-1,ASSLGLAGLDEQF
TRBJ2-1,12,TRBV5-6,ASSFGTTGYEQF
TRBJ2-5,12,TRBV2,ASSGQGSGETQY
TRBJ1-2,13,TRBV14,ASSQPRQGDYGYT
TRBJ2-4,11,TRBV4-1,ASSQILGALQY
TRBJ2-1,14,TRBV5-1,ASSFGQGASYNEQF
TRBJ2-7,13,TRBV9,ASSVGGLGSYEQY
TRBJ2-7,12,TRBV27,ASSPTRVRNEQY
TRBJ2-1,13,TRBV6-6,ASSYNPQRYNEQF
TRBJ2-2,13,TRBV5-1,ASSLLAANTGELF